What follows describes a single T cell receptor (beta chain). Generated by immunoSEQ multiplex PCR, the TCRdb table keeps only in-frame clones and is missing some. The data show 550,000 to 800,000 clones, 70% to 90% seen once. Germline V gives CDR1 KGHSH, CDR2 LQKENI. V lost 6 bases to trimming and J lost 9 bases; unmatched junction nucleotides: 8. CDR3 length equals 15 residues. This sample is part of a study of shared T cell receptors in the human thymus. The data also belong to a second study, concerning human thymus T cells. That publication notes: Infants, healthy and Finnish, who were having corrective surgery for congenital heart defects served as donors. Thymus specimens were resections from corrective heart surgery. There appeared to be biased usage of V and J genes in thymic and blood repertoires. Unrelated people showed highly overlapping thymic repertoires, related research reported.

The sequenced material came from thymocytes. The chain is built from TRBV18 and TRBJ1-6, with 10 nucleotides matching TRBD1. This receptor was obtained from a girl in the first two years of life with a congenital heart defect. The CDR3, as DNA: TGTGCCAGCTCGCCCCGACAGGGGGCGAGTTCACCCCTCCACTTT. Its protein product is CASSPRQGASSPLHF.